This T cell receptor (beta chain) is drawn from a study of T-cell reconstitution after alpha-beta-depleted transplantation in children (dated by TCRdb to 2015 to 2016). Regarding the complete study: The study quantitatively tracked T-cell immune reconstitution after TCRalphabeta/CD19-depleted allogeneic hematopoietic cell transplantation in children using TCR repertoire profiling.

Library method: PCR. Sequencing used an Illumina HiSeq 2500. TCR library preparation used molecular barcoding, with unique molecular identifiers applied to normalize quantification of the TCRbeta repertoire. In TCRdb, the public reads were trimmed at Q25 with fastp and aligned with MiXCR, with productive beta chains retained. Rows matching on CDR3 protein sequence are summarized as one entry with the most common DNA and genes. The sample includes about 400,000 distinct CDR3 sequences, with 20% observed a single time. Of the sample, approximately 3.8% is held by the ten largest clones. Of note for this clonotype: Its antigen remains unidentified. No much larger clonotype is one base removed from it; base qualities were not supplied.

The junction carries 14 bases between V and J, which are trimmed by 7 bases and 4 bases respectively. Sequences SQVTM (CDR1) and ANQGSEA (CDR2) are obtained from the germline V gene. The CDR3 spans 13 residues, from the cysteine through the phenylalanine. Here the CDR3 DNA is all that survives: 39 bases in frame from base 1. The sequence joins TRBV29-1 to TRBJ2-1, with the identity of the D gene unclear. The sequence was collected from a human donor who donated a stem cell graft to a child with acute myeloid leukemia. The sample was PBMCs from the stem cell graft donor, taken from the stem cell graft. The DNA sequence is as follows: TGCAGCGGTATCGGCCTGGATTACAATGAGCAGTTCTTC. The resulting protein is CSGIGLDYNEQFF.